This T cell receptor beta chain was identified in a study of response to subunit inactivated influenza vaccine. A single record per CDR3 protein comes from TCRdb applying MiXCR to the RT-PCR reads. The sample lists just under 550,000 distinct CDR3 sequences, approximately 20% seen once, with approximately 3% in the top ten. This clonotype was seen a handful of times. A further study also used this sample, focusing on T cells expressing NK-cell markers. As that study records: Template switching by 5'RACE with UMIs generated the TCR beta cDNA. Among eight sequenced donors, seven carried HCMV seropositivity while one was seronegative. Restriction of sorting to alpha-beta TCR T cells was accomplished in several experiments using an anti-gamma-delta TCR antibody. Four donors showed these clonotypes also leading the CD3+CD56-NKG2C+ fraction. Whether expanded NKG2C+ T cell clones were HCMV-specific remained unclear.

The TCR originated in a man in his fifties who received an inactivated influenza vaccine. This sample comprised CD4+ T cells sorted from PBMCs, obtained 11 to 12 days after vaccination.

The CDR3 sequence is CASSFGLASSTDTQYF. The CDR3 DNA reads as TGTGCCAGCAGCTTCGGACTAGCGTCTAGCACAGATACGCAGTATTTT. The chain employs TRBV11-2 and TRBJ2-3; 9 positions match TRBD2. The CDR3 runs to 16 residues. The V gene end was trimmed by 3 bases and the J gene end by 0 bases; junction bases not matched to a gene: 4. Germline CDR1 and CDR2: SGHAT and FQNNGV.